The 2 T cell receptor beta chains below were found in one sample sequenced in a study of beta chain features in type 1 diabetes. All of the isolated RNA was reverse transcribed, so expressed TCRB transcripts were sequenced. Measured with immunoSEQ multiplex PCR; TCRdb has only the in-frame clones, and not every one. Among 810,000 or so clones, roughly a sixth were seen once, and the ten largest hold around 0.02%. Sequenced input: naive CD4+ T cells from blood. Receptors were obtained from a woman between 18 and 29 years old in good health.

The rearrangement links TRBV4-2 to TRBJ1-2; 11 positions agree with TRBD1. The CDR3 contains 15 residues. Germline CDR1 reads LGHNA; CDR2 reads YNFKEQ. V was pared by 4 bases and J by 6 bases, with 7 bases of the junction left unmatched. The CDR3 spells CASSPRTGGPDGYTF. The CDR3 DNA sequence: TGTGCCAGCAGCCCGCGGACAGGGGGCCCGGATGGCTACACCTTC.

The chain combines TRBV15 with TRBJ2-7; D is perhaps TRBD1 (6 bases). Deletions cut 6 bases from V and 2 bases from J, with 17 bases between. In germline, CDR1 is LNHNV, CDR2 YYDKDF (reference sequence). The CDR3 has 15 residues. The CDR3 region is CATRPIRDNTYEQYF. The CDR3 nucleotides read TGTGCCACCAGACCGATCCGGGACAATACCTACGAGCAGTACTTC.